The 30 T cell receptor beta chains below come from one sample, sequenced in a study of Graves' ophthalmopathy and Graves' hyperthyroidism. For repertoire sequencing, the TCR beta CDR3 regions were amplified from RNA transcripts. First-round RT-PCR relied on HTBI primers, and a second-round multiplex PCR came next. Each CDR3 protein is one row after TCRdb ran MiXCR on the multiplex PCR reads. The sample has 650,000 to 900,000 distinct CDR3 sequences; approximately 40% are singletons. Sequencing was performed on peripheral blood. These TCRs come from an adult man with Graves' ophthalmopathy.

The chain recombines TRBV20-1 with TRBJ2-7; D perhaps matches TRBD2 (8 bases). The germline CDR1 and CDR2 sequences are DFQATT and SNEGSKA (reference sequence). The CDR3 is made up of 13 amino acids. With 8 bases removed from V and 6 bases from J, the gap between germline ends came to 20 bases. CDR3 in amino acids: CSPASGRQGEQYF. As DNA, the CDR3 is TGCAGTCCCGCCAGCGGGAGACAGGGCGAGCAGTACTTC.

A word on this clonotype: A much larger clone differs from this one at a single base, so this may be a read error. The rearrangement uses TRBV2 and TRBJ2-5; D might be TRBD1 (6 bases). This CDR3 spans 14 amino acids. The germline CDR1 and CDR2 sequences are SNHLY and FYNNEI. The CDR3 reads CASRLSGVGETQNF. In DNA form, the CDR3 reads TGTGCCAGCAGGTTATCAGGGGTTGGGGAGACCCAGAACTTC.

Many counts were recorded for this clonotype. The chain is built from TRBV19 and TRBJ2-6, with D possibly TRBD1 on 6 matching bases. The CDR3 length is 18 residues. V lost 5 bases, J lost 0 bases, and 17 bases lay in between. Germline V CDR1 and CDR2: LNHDA, SQIVND (reference sequence). DNA for the CDR3: TGTGCCAGTAGTGTGGGGCAGGGGCGATACTCTGGGGCCAACGTCCTGACTTTC. Protein sequence: CASSVGQGRYSGANVLTF.

This clonotype was detected ten times or more. The DNA for the CDR3 is TGCAGCGTTATTATTGGGGAGATCAATCAGCCCCAGCATTTT. Translation: CSVIIGEINQPQHF. This chain uses TRBV29-1 with TRBJ1-5; D ambiguous. The germline V and J ends were trimmed by 5 bases and 3 bases, with 14 bases remaining between them. CDR1 is SQVTM, CDR2 ANQGSEA, per germline. This CDR3 contains 14 residues.

The chain uses TRBV6-1 and TRBJ2-7; D is possibly TRBD2 (5 bases). V gave up 3 bases and J gave up 2 bases, with 23 bases separating them. Germline lookup yields CDR1 MNHNS and CDR2 SASEGT. The CDR3 length is 18 residues. DNA for the CDR3: TGTGCCAGCAGTGATTCGAGGGTAGCGAGGGTTCAGCCCTACGAGCAGTACTTC. It codes for CASSDSRVARVQPYEQYF.

This clonotype has a count of ten or more. The chain employs TRBV15 and TRBJ1-2; D not resolved. Germline assignment: CDR1 LNHNV and CDR2 YYDKDF (reference sequence). CDR3 length equals 15 residues. V lost 1 base and J lost 6, with 15 bases in between. The CDR3 DNA reads TGTGCCACCAGCAGAGTGGCTCCCACCAGCCATGGCTACACCTTC. As protein: CATSRVAPTSHGYTF.

This clonotype was counted many times. The chain recombines TRBV29-1 with TRBJ2-7; TRBD1 might be the D (6 bases). With 4 bases removed from V and 3 bases from J, the gap between germline ends came to 10 bases. The CDR3 is 12 amino acids. Germline V gene lookup returns CDR1 SQVTM and CDR2 ANQGSEA. The chain's CDR3 is CSVAQGDYEQYF. CDR3 in DNA: TGCAGCGTTGCACAGGGCGACTACGAGCAGTACTTC.

This clonotype came up a few times. The genes are TRBV11-2 and TRBJ2-7; no reliable D call. The CDR3 runs 13 residues. V was cut by 6 bases and J by 6 bases, with 15 bases left in between. Germline assignment: CDR1 SGHAT and CDR2 FQNNGV. As DNA, the CDR3 is TGTGCCAGCAGGACTCTGCTGGGGTTCGAGCAGTACTTC. It specifies CASRTLLGFEQYF.

This clonotype was found many times. V and J are TRBV2 and TRBJ2-2; D is unclear. Trimming removed 7 bases at V and 2 bases at J, with 11 bases between. CDR3 length: 14 residues. Germline assignment: CDR1 SNHLY and CDR2 FYNNEI. Written as DNA, the CDR3 is TGTGCCAGCACAGGCCTAACAAACACCGGGGAGCTGTTTTTT. Residues: CASTGLTNTGELFF.

The J gene is TRBJ1-6, the V gene TRBV29-1; the match to TRBD1 covers 11 bases. The CDR3 contains 16 residues. V trimming: 2 bases; J trimming: 11 bases; junction bases outside the gene matches: 11. Germline-derived CDR1 and CDR2 are SQVTM and ANQGSEA. The CDR3 DNA follows: TGCAGCGTTGAATGGCTAGCCGGGGACAGGGGGACACCCCTCCACTTT. Encoded protein: CSVEWLAGDRGTPLHF.

The chain is built from TRBV7-9 and TRBJ2-6; D is perhaps TRBD1 (6 bases). The V end lost 3 bases, the J end lost 4 bases, and 19 bases lay between the germline ends. The CDR3 consists of 18 residues. Germline CDR1 and CDR2: SEHNR and FQNEAQ (reference sequence). The CDR3 region is CASSLGATGLDGANVLTF. In DNA form, the CDR3 reads TGTGCCAGCAGCTTGGGGGCGACAGGTCTAGACGGGGCCAACGTCCTGACTTTC.

A remark on this clonotype: A junction end diverges from the germline sequence, so it may reflect a read error. The CDR3 DNA is TGCAGTGCTAGAGAGGGGGGCGAGGACTACGGGCAGTACTTC. Translated, it gives CSAREGGEDYGQYF. The J gene is TRBJ2-7, the V gene TRBV20-1, with D perhaps assigned TRBD1 or TRBD2 (6 bases each). Germline V gene lookup returns CDR1 DFQATT and CDR2 SNEGSKA (reference sequence). This CDR3 is built from 14 residues.

This clonotype was counted a few times. The CDR3 nucleotides read TGTGCCAGCAGCTTGGACCAATATAATTCACCCCTCCACTTT. Translating it yields CASSLDQYNSPLHF. V and J are TRBV7-9 and TRBJ1-6; D not resolved. This CDR3 region has 14 residues. Trimming took 3 bases from V and 4 from J, leaving 7 bases between them. CDR1 and CDR2 from the germline V gene are SEHNR and FQNEAQ (reference sequence).

This clonotype was seen many times. This chain uses TRBV24-1 with TRBJ1-5; 9 bases are a match to TRBD1. Germline V gives CDR1 KGHDR, CDR2 SFDVKD. The CDR3 loop spans 14 amino acids. V shed 9 bases and J 4 bases; nucleotides not matched to a gene: 6. The CDR3 sequence is CATAGTGMNQPQHF. CDR3 in DNA: TGTGCCACCGCCGGGACAGGGATGAATCAGCCCCAGCATTTT.

The chain couples TRBV7-9 to TRBJ2-6, with D perhaps being TRBD1 or TRBD2 (5 bases each). Between the trimmed V and J ends, which lost 2 bases and 4 bases, there was a span of 12 bases. CDR1 SEHNR and CDR2 FQNEAQ come from the germline V gene (reference sequence). This CDR3 is built from 16 residues. CDR3 in amino acids: CASSLLSGLGANVLTF. The CDR3 nucleotides read TGTGCCAGCAGCTTATTATCGGGGCTCGGGGCCAACGTCCTGACTTTC.

This clonotype has a handful of counts. The chain employs TRBV12-3 or TRBV12-4 and TRBJ1-2; D gene uncertain. The CDR3 is made up of 12 amino acids. V was cut by 5 bases and J by 7 bases, with 11 bases left in between. The CDR3 coding sequence is TGTGCCAGCAGTCTTCAGACGACTGGCTACACCTTC. The encoded protein is CASSLQTTGYTF.

This clonotype was detected ten times or more. The chain carries TRBV29-1 and TRBJ2-6, with D perhaps matching TRBD2 (6 bases). V lost 6 bases and J 2 bases, leaving 8 bases between the germline ends. From germline, CDR1 is SQVTM and CDR2 ANQGSEA. The CDR3 covers 13 residues. Here the CDR3 reads CSVGGAGANVLTF. CDR3 nucleotides: TGCAGCGTGGGCGGGGCTGGGGCCAACGTCCTGACTTTC.

In its sample, this clonotype was seen many times. The chain couples TRBV19 to TRBJ2-7; TRBD1 might be the D (6 bases). The CDR3 extends over 13 amino acids. Germline lookup yields CDR1 LNHDA and CDR2 SQIVND (reference sequence). Trimming shortened V by 5 bases and J by 2 bases, and 10 bases separated the two germline ends. The CDR3: CASSRDTTYEQYF. DNA for the CDR3: TGTGCCAGTAGTCGGGACACAACCTACGAGCAGTACTTC.

This clonotype was detected only a few times. This sequence joins TRBV24-1 and TRBJ1-5; 8 bases map to TRBD1. The CDR3 is 14 amino acids. V shed 11 bases, J shed 5 bases, and the junction held 10 bases outside the gene matches. Germline loops: CDR1 KGHDR, CDR2 SFDVKD. The CDR3 here is CASSRDRHYQPQHF. For the CDR3, the DNA is TGTGCCAGCAGCCGGGACAGGCATTATCAGCCCCAGCATTTT.

This chain links TRBV25-1 with TRBJ1-1, with 7 positions matching TRBD1. There are 13 residues in the CDR3. The ends lost 9 bases at V and 3 bases at J; junction bases unmatched: 7. CDR1 and CDR2 from the germline V gene are MGHDK and SYGVNS. CDR3 sequence reads: CASKTGEDTEAFF. DNA for the CDR3: TGTGCCAGTAAAACAGGGGAGGACACTGAAGCTTTCTTT.

This clonotype was counted at least ten times. This chain links TRBV7-2 with TRBJ1-4; 11 bases align to TRBD1. The CDR3 runs to 13 residues. Germline values: CDR1 SGHTA, CDR2 FQGNSA. The ends lost 9 bases at V and 7 bases at J; junction bases unmatched: 4. DNA of the CDR3: TGTGCCAGTCGGGACAGGGGGTCTGAAAAACTGTTTTTT. Its protein is CASRDRGSEKLFF.

This clonotype was picked up many times. The CDR3 region is CASGESEAFF. CDR3 nucleotides: TGTGCCTCGGGGGAGTCTGAAGCTTTCTTT. V gene TRBV7-9 combines with J gene TRBJ1-1; a weak D match, TRBD1 (5 bases). This CDR3 is built from 10 residues. Germline CDR1 is SEHNR and CDR2 is FQNEAQ (reference sequence). V lost 11 bases, J lost 6 bases, and 10 bases lay in between.

The chain carries TRBV6-5 and TRBJ2-7, with TRBD1 matching over 9 bases. Germline V gene data show CDR1 as MNHEY and CDR2 as SVGAGI. V was pared by 7 bases and J by 3 bases, with 7 bases of the junction left unmatched. The CDR3 is 14 residues long. The CDR3 DNA is TGTGCCAGCACAGGGACAGGGAGGGTCTACGAGCAGTACTTC. Translated: CASTGTGRVYEQYF.

In regard to this clonotype: Given a much more abundant clone one base away, this may be a read error. The V gene is TRBV20-1, the J gene TRBJ1-2; weak D call: TRBD1 (6 bases). Germline V gives CDR1 DFQATT, CDR2 SNEGSKA (reference sequence). The CDR3 has 15 amino acids. The CDR3 DNA follows: TGCGGTGCTAGAGATGTTGGACAGCTTAACTATGGCTACACCTTC. It is translated as CGARDVGQLNYGYTF.

The rearrangement links TRBV19 to TRBJ1-5; 9 nucleotides align to TRBD1. This CDR3 has 16 residues. In germline, CDR1 is LNHDA, CDR2 SQIVND (reference sequence). The junction had 13 bases not matched to a gene; V was cut back by 6 bases and J by 7 bases. This CDR3 is CASRDNLTGGRQPQHF. In nucleotides, the CDR3 is TGTGCCAGTAGGGACAACCTTACAGGGGGCCGACAGCCCCAGCATTTT. Full variable domain (missing parts from reference TRBV19 and TRBJ1-5): DGGITQSPKYLFRKEGQNVTLSCEQNLNHDAMYWYRQDPGQGLRLIYYSQIVNDFQKGDIAEGYSVSREKKESFPLTVTSAQKNPTAFYLCASRDNLTGGRQPQHFGDGTRLSIL.

The V and J genes are TRBV24-1 and TRBJ1-5, with TRBD1 matching over 7 bases. The CDR3 runs to 14 residues. The ends lost 11 bases at V and 7 bases at J; junction bases unmatched: 13. The germline CDR1 and CDR2 sequences are KGHDR and SFDVKD. CDR3 sequence reads: CASSQTPGGQPQHF. The CDR3 coding sequence is TGTGCCAGCAGCCAGACCCCAGGGGGACAGCCCCAGCATTTT.

This clonotype has only a few counts. The gene calls are TRBV7-8 and TRBJ1-6, with D perhaps TRBD1 (5 bases). With 5 bases removed from V and 5 bases from J, the gap between germline ends came to 13 bases. In germline, CDR1 is SGHVS, CDR2 FQNEAQ. The CDR3 length is 15 residues. The DNA for the CDR3 is TGTGCCAGCAGCCTACAGGACGGAAATAATTCACCCCTCCACTTT. It encodes CASSLQDGNNSPLHF.

This clonotype was counted many times. The V gene is TRBV12-3 or TRBV12-4, the J gene TRBJ1-4; D remains ambiguous. The CDR3 length is 14 residues. V lost 3 bases, J lost 4 bases, and 9 bases lay in between. Here the CDR3 reads CASSFSGRNEKLFF. As DNA, the CDR3 is TGTGCCAGCAGTTTTTCAGGACGTAATGAAAAACTGTTTTTT.

The chain has TRBV20-1 and TRBJ1-1, with D maybe TRBD1 (5 bases). The CDR3 covers 15 residues. CDR1 DFQATT and CDR2 SNEGSKA come from the germline V gene (reference sequence). V lost 0 bases to trimming and J lost 2 bases, with 13 bases between them. DNA of the CDR3: TGCAGTGCTAGAGATCTGACAGCTGTCAACACTGAAGCTTTCTTT. Its protein product is CSARDLTAVNTEAFF.

This clonotype was observed a few times. The rearrangement uses TRBV5-6 and TRBJ1-4; tentative D call: TRBD1 (6 bases). Trimming took 4 bases from V and 7 from J, leaving 20 bases between them. Looked up from germline, CDR1 is SGHDT and CDR2 is YYEEEE. The CDR3 is made up of 16 amino acids. CDR3 nucleotide sequence: TGTGCCAGCAGCAAGCAAGGTGGGGGGGCTGGTGAAAAACTGTTTTTT. This sequence encodes CASSKQGGGAGEKLFF.